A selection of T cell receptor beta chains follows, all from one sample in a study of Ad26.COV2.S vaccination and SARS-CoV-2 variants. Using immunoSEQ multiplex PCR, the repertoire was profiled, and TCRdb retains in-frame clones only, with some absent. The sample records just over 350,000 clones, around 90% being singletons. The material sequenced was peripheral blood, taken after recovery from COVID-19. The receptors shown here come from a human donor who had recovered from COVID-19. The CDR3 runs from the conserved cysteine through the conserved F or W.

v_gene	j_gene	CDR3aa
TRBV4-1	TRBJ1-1	CASSQGQGGTEAFF
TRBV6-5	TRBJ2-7	CASTQGSGGVNEQYF
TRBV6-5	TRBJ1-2	CASSYVGRDGYTF
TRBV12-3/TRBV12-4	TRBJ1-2	CASSLPADYGYTF
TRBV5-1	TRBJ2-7	CASSANRARYREQYF
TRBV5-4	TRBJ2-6	CASSLAASLANVLTF
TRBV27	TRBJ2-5	CASSRRSGGIETQYF
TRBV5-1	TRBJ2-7	CASSLTPGGSSYEQYF
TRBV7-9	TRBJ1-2	CASSLGAQGKGYTF
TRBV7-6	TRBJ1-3	CASSLLPTGPMSSGNTIYF
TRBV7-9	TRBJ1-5	CASSFAGGGQPQHF
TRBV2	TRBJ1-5	CASSDWNQPQHF
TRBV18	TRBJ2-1	CASSPPGQGFDEQFF
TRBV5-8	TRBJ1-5	CASSLQVLSNQPQHF